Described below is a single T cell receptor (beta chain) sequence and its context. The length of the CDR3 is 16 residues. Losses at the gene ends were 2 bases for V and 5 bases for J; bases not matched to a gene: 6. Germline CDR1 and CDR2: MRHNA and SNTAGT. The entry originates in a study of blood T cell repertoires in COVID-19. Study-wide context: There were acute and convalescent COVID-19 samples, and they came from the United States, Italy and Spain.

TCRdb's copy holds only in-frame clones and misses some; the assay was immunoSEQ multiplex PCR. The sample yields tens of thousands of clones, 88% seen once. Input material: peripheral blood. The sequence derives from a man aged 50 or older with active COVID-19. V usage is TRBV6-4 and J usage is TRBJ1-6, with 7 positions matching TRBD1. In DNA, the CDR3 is TGTGCCAGCAGTGACCATGACAGGGAGAATAATTCACCCCTCCACTTT. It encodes CASSDHDRENNSPLHF.